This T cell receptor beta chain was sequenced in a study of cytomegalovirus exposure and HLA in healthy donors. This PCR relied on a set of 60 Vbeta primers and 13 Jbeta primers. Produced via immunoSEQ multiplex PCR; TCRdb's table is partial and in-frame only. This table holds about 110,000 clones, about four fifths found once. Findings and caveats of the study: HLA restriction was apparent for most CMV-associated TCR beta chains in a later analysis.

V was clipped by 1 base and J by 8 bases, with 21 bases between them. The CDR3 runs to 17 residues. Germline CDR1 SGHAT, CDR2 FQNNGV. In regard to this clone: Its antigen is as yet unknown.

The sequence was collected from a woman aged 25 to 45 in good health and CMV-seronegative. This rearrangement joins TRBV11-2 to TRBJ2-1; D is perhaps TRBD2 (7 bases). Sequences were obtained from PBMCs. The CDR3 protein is CASSLVVGGPFRDEQFF. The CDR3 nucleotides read TGTGCCAGCAGCTTAGTAGTGGGGGGGCCGTTTAGGGATGAGCAGTTCTTC.